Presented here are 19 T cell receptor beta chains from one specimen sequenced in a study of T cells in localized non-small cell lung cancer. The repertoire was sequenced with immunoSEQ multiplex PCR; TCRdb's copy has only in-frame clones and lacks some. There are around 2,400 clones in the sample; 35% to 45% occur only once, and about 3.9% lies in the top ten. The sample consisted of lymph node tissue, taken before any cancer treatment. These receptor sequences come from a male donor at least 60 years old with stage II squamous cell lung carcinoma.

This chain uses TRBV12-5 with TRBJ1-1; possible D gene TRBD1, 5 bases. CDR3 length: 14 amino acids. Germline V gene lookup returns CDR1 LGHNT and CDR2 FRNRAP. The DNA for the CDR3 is TGTGCCAGCACCCAAAGGGGTACGGACACTGAAGCTTTCTTT. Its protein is CASTQRGTDTEAFF.

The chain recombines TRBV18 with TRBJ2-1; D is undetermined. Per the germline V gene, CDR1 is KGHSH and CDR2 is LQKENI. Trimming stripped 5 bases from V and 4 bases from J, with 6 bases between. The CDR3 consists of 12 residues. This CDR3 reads CASSDIYNEQFF. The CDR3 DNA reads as TGTGCCAGCTCAGACATTTACAATGAGCAGTTCTTC. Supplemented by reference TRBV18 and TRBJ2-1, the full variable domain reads NAGVMQNPRHLVRRRGQEARLRCSPMKGHSHVYWYRQLPEEGLKFMVYLQKENIIDESGMPKERFSAEFPKEGPSILRIQQVVRGDSAAYFCASSDIYNEQFFGPGTRLTVL.

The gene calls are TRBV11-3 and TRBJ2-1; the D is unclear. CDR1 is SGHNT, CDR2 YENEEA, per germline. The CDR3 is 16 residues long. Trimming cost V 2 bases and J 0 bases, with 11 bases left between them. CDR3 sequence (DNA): TGTGCCAGCAGCTTAATTCGCTCGAGCTCCTACAATGAGCAGTTCTTC. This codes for CASSLIRSSSYNEQFF.

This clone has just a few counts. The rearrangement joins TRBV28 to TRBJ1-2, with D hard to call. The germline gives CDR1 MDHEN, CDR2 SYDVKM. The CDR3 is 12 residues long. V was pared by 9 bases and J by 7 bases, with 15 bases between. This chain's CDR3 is CASKSGAGGYTF. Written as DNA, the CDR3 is TGTGCCAGTAAATCGGGAGCGGGTGGCTACACCTTC.

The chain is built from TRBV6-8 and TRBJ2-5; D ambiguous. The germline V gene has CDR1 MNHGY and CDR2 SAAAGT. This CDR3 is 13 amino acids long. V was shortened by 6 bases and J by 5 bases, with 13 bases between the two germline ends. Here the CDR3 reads CASRRQLAETQYF. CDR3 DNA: TGTGCCAGCAGGAGACAACTGGCGGAGACCCAGTACTTC.

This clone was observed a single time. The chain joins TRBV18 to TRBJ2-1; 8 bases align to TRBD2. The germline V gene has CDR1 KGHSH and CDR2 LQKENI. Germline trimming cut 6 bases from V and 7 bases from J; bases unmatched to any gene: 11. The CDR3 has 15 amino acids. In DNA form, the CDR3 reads TGTGCCAGCTCCCTCGCCGGGACTAGTGGGAATGAGCAGTTCTTC. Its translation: CASSLAGTSGNEQFF.

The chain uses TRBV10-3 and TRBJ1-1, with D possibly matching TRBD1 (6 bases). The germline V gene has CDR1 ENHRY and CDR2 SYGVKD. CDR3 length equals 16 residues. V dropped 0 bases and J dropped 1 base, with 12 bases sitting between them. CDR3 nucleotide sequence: TGTGCCATCAGTGAGTCCGGGGGGCATAGGAACACTGAAGCTTTCTTT. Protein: CAISESGGHRNTEAFF.

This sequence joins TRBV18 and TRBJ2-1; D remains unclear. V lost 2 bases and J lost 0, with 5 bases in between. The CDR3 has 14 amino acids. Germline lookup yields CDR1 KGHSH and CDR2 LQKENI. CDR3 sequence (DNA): TGTGCCAGCTCACCAGCAGGCTCCTACAATGAGCAGTTCTTC. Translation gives CASSPAGSYNEQFF.

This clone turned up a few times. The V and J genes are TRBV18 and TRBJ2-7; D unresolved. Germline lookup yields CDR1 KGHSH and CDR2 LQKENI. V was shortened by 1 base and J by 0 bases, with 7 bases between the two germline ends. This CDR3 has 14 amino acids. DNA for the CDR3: TGTGCCAGCTCACCACAGTTTAACTCCTACGAGCAGTACTTC. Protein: CASSPQFNSYEQYF.

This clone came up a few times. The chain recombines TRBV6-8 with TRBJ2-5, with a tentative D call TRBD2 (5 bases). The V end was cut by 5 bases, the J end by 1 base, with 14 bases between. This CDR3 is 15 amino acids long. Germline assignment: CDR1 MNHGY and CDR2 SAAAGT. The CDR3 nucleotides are TGTGCCAGCAGTAATCGGGCGGGTCTCCAAGAGACCCAGTACTTC. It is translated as CASSNRAGLQETQYF.

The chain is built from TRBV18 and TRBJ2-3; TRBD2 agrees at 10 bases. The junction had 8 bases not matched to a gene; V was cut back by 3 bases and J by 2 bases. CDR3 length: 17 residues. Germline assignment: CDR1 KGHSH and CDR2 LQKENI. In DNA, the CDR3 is TGTGCCAGCTCACCTACCGGAACTAGCGGGAACACAGATACGCAGTATTTT. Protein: CASSPTGTSGNTDTQYF.

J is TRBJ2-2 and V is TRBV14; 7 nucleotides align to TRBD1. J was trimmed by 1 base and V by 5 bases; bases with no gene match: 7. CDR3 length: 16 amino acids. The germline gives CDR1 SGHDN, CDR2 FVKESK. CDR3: CASSVWGTENTGELFF. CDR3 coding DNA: TGTGCCAGCAGCGTTTGGGGGACAGAGAACACCGGGGAGCTGTTTTTT.

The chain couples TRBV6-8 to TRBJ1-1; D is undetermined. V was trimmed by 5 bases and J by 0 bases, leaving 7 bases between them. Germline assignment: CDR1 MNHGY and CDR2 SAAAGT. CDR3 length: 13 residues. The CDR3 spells CASSGRMNTEAFF. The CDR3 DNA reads TGTGCCAGCAGTGGACGGATGAACACTGAAGCTTTCTTT.

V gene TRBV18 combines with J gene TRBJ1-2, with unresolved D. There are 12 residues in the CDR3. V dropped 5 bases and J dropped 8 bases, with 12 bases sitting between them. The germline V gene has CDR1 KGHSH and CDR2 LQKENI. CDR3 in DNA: TGTGCCAGCTCAACCGAGGGTTTAGGCTACACCTTC. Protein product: CASSTEGLGYTF.

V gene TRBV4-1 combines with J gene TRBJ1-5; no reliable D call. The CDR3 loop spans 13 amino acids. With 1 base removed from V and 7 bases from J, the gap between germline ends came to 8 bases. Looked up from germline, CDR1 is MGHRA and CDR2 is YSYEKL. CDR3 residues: CASSQAVEQPQHF. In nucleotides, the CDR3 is TGCGCCAGCAGCCAAGCGGTAGAACAGCCCCAGCATTTT.

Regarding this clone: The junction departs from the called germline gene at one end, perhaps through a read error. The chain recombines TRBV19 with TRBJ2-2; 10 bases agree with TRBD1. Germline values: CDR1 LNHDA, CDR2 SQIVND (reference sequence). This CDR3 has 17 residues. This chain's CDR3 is CASSRSTGGANTGELFF. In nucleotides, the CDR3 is TGTGCCAGTAGTAGGTCGACAGGGGGCGCGAACACCGGAGAGCTGTTTTTT.

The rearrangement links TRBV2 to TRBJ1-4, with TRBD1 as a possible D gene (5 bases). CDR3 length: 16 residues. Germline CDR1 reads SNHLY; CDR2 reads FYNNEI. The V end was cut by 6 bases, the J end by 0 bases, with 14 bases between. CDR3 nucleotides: TGTGCCAGCAGGATAGACGGGGGGGCAACTAATGAAAAACTGTTTTTT. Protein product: CASRIDGGATNEKLFF.

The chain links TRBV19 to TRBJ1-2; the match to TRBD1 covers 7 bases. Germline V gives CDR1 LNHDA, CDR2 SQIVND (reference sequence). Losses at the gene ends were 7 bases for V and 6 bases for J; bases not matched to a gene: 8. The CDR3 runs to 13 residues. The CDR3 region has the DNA TGTGCCAGTATCCCGACAGGGACCCATGGCTACACCTTC. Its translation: CASIPTGTHGYTF.

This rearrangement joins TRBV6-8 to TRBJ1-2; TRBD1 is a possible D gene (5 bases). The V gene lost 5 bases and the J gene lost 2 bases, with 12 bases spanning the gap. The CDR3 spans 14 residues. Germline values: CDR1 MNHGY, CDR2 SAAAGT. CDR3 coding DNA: TGTGCCAGCAGTGAGGGACCTTCAAACTATGGCTACACCTTC. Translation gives CASSEGPSNYGYTF.